The source of this T cell receptor (beta chain) is a study of T-cell memory formation after mild COVID-19. Study summary: Largely, the TCR clusters proved donor specific.

TCRdb used MiXCR to reprocess the 5' RACE reads, holding one entry per CDR3 protein. Of about 400,000 distinct CDR3 sequences listed, about an eighth were seen once; the top ten hold roughly a fifth. Concerning this clonotype: Antigen: not known.

Germline V gene sequence: CDR1 SGHRS, CDR2 YFSETQ. Trimming took 3 bases from V and 7 from J; bases not matched to a gene: 8. CDR3 length equals 16 residues. Whole-study results and caveats: Whether day 37 second-wave clones are SARS-CoV-2-specific was not confirmed.

Sequenced material: PBMCs or a T cell subset sorted from them (not recorded which). This receptor was obtained from a man aged 18 to 29 who had mild COVID-19 (a few samples of this study predate the infection). Cell type and time point are not known. This rearrangement joins TRBV5-1 to TRBJ2-2; 11 bases match TRBD1. As DNA, the CDR3 is TGCGCCAGCAGCTGGACAGGGGGCGTTGGCATCGGGGAGCTGTTTTTT. This translates into CASSWTGGVGIGELFF.